The rows below give T cell receptor beta chains drawn from one sample of a study of cytomegalovirus exposure and HLA in healthy donors. Only in-frame clones appear in the TCRdb table, and some are missing; sequencing was by immunoSEQ multiplex PCR. The sample includes approximately 220,000 clones, about 80% of them seen just once. Sample: PBMCs. These receptors all come from a male donor in good health and CMV-seronegative. Each CDR3 is given with its conserved first and last residue. A D gene is named only where the DNA matches it firmly. Size is stated for part of the rows, as once, few or many counts, or as a class when the clone is expanded.

v_gene	j_gene	abundance	d_gene	CDR3aa	CDR3nt
TRBV9	TRBJ2-3	NA	TRBD2	CASSAREGSRTDTQYF	TGTGCCAGCAGCGCGCGGGAGGGCTCTCGCACAGATACGCAGTATTTT
TRBV9	TRBJ1-1	NA	NA	CASSGTGLTEAFF	TGTGCCAGCAGCGGCACAGGGCTCACTGAAGCTTTCTTT
TRBV29-1	TRBJ2-7	NA	TRBD1	CSAGGTGDYEQYF	TGCAGCGCTGGCGGGACAGGGGACTACGAGCAGTACTTC
TRBV4-1	TRBJ2-4	NA	NA	CASSQVGAAKNIQYF	TGCGCCAGCAGCCAAGTGGGAGCGGCCAAAAACATTCAGTACTTC
TRBV11-3	TRBJ2-7	NA	NA	CASSLPCPGYEQYF	TGTGCCAGCAGCTTACCCTGTCCAGGGTACGAGCAGTACTTC
TRBV30	TRBJ1-5	once	NA	CAAGSVWSNQPQHF	TGTGCCGCGGGGAGCGTATGGAGCAATCAGCCCCAGCATTTT
TRBV7-9	TRBJ2-3	NA	NA	CASSLQGGGTDTQYF	TGTGCCAGCAGCTTACAGGGCGGGGGCACAGATACGCAGTATTTT
TRBV30	TRBJ2-6	once	NA	CAWSVGGPGANVLTF	TGTGCCTGGAGTGTGGGGGGGCCTGGGGCCAACGTCCTGACTTTC
TRBV18	TRBJ2-3	NA	TRBD2	CASSSLAGTASTDTQYF	TGTGCCAGCTCGAGTCTAGCGGGAACTGCGAGCACAGATACGCAGTATTTT
TRBV5-4	TRBJ2-3	NA	TRBD2	CASSPGLGGRGTQYF	TGTGCCAGCAGCCCGGGACTAGGAGGGCGTGGTACGCAGTATTTT
TRBV9	TRBJ1-1	few	NA	CASSVQSRDTEAFF	TGTGCCAGCAGCGTACAGAGCAGGGACACTGAAGCTTTCTTT
TRBV7-9	TRBJ1-6	NA	NA	CASSYSGTRNSPLHF	TGTGCCAGCAGCTACAGCGGAACCCGTAATTCACCCCTCCACTTT
TRBV6-5	TRBJ2-1	NA	TRBD2	CASSYLGRGREQFF	TGTGCCAGCAGTTACTTAGGGAGGGGTCGTGAGCAGTTCTTC
TRBV5-6	TRBJ2-4	NA	TRBD1	CASSAPGQGDIQYF	TGTGCCAGCAGCGCGCCGGGACAGGGCGACATTCAGTACTTC
TRBV7-2	TRBJ2-1	NA	TRBD2	CASSSRTSWEQFF	TGTGCCAGCAGCTCCCGGACTAGCTGGGAGCAGTTCTTC
TRBV11-1	TRBJ2-6	NA	NA	CASSLITGIAGANVLTF	TGTGCCAGCAGCCTCATAACAGGGATTGCTGGGGCCAACGTCCTGACTTTC
TRBV6-6	TRBJ1-2	NA	TRBD1	CASSTRQGWSNGYTF	TGTGCCAGCAGCACCCGACAGGGTTGGTCTAATGGCTACACCTTC
TRBV5-4	TRBJ2-7	NA	NA	CASSMSGSSYEQYF	TGTGCCAGCAGCATGAGCGGAAGCTCCTACGAGCAGTACTTC
TRBV7-3	TRBJ1-1	NA	NA	CASSLQVGTEAFF	TGTGCCAGCAGCTTACAGGTTGGCACTGAAGCTTTCTTT
TRBV27	TRBJ2-7	NA	NA	CASSLPGMGSHEQYF	TGTGCCAGCAGTTTACCGGGGATGGGTTCCCACGAGCAGTACTTC
TRBV5-1	TRBJ1-2	few	TRBD1	CASSLGTGTANYGYTF	TGCGCCAGCAGCTTGGGGACCGGGACAGCTAACTATGGCTACACCTTC
TRBV7-9	TRBJ2-2	NA	NA	CASSHAIYTGELFF	TGTGCCAGCAGCCATGCAATATACACAGGGGAGCTGTTTTTT